The 8 T cell receptor beta chains listed next were all sequenced from one sample in a study of T-cell reconstitution after alpha-beta-depleted transplantation in children. TCRbeta library preparation incorporated unique molecular identifiers. A single record per CDR3 protein comes from TCRdb applying MiXCR to the PCR reads. The sample includes about 230,000 distinct CDR3 sequences, about a tenth of them seen just once. The starting material was PBMCs, obtained before TCRalphabeta/CD19-depleted stem cell transplant. These receptors all stem from a child younger than two with acute myeloid leukemia, due to receive a stem cell transplant.

In its sample, this clonotype was seen a few times. The chain links TRBV18 to TRBJ2-1, with unresolved D. The germline V gene encodes CDR1 KGHSH and CDR2 LQKENI. The CDR3 runs 16 residues. Trimming removed 0 bases at V and 6 bases at J, with 15 bases between. This CDR3 is CASSPPEGLNGNEQFF. The CDR3 bases are TGTGCCAGCTCACCACCGGAAGGTCTTAATGGCAATGAGCAGTTCTTC.

This clonotype was seen ten or more times. CDR3 bases: TGCAGTGCTAGAGATCGGGACAGGGAGACCCAGTACTTC. Residues: CSARDRDRETQYF. The chain is built from TRBV20-1 and TRBJ2-5; the match to TRBD1 covers 8 bases. Germline lookup yields CDR1 DFQATT and CDR2 SNEGSKA (reference sequence). There are 13 residues in the CDR3. Trimming cost V 0 bases and J 5 bases; bases outside gene matches: 2.

This clonotype was counted at least ten times. V gene TRBV6-6 combines with J gene TRBJ2-1; 11 bases match TRBD2. V was clipped by 6 bases and J by 6 bases; unmatched bases: 4. Germline V CDR1 and CDR2: MNHNY, SVGAGI (reference sequence). The CDR3 contains 14 residues. The CDR3 nucleotides read TGTGCCAGCAGACTAGCGGGAGAGAGCAATGAGCAGTTCTTC. It specifies CASRLAGESNEQFF.

The table lists this clonotype with many counts. The chain recombines TRBV12-3 or TRBV12-4 with TRBJ2-7; D is perhaps TRBD2 (5 bases). The CDR3 extends over 15 amino acids. V shed 3 bases and J shed 3 bases, with 15 bases lying between them. The CDR3 loop is CASSLALAGFYEQYF. In DNA, the CDR3 is TGTGCCAGCAGTTTGGCTCTCGCGGGTTTCTACGAGCAGTACTTC.

This clonotype was detected ten times or more. The CDR3 region is CASSAQGNYEQYF. CDR3 nucleotides: TGTGCCAGCTCAGCACAGGGAAACTACGAGCAGTACTTC. This chain uses TRBV18 with TRBJ2-7; D is possibly TRBD1 (6 bases). V lost 5 bases, J lost 3 bases, and 11 bases lay in between. The length of the CDR3 is 13 residues. Germline V CDR1 and CDR2: KGHSH, LQKENI.

The V gene is TRBV23-1, the J gene TRBJ2-2; TRBD2 is a possible D gene (7 bases). TRBV23-1 is classed as an ORF, of uncertain function. There are 16 residues in the CDR3. Trimming cost V 0 bases and J 4 bases, with 12 bases left between them. Written as DNA, the CDR3 is TGCGCCAGCAGTCAATCGCGGGGGCTTGCCACCGGGGAGCTGTTTTTT. This codes for CASSQSRGLATGELFF.

This clonotype was found a few times. CDR3 DNA: TGTGCCAGCAGTGGAGGACTAGCGGGAGGCCCGGTCTACAATGAGCAGTTCTTC. Protein product: CASSGGLAGGPVYNEQFF. The rearrangement links TRBV6-1 to TRBJ2-1; 14 bases map to TRBD2. Losses at the gene ends were 4 bases for V and 3 bases for J; bases not matched to a gene: 8. Germline CDR1 MNHNS, CDR2 SASEGT. This CDR3 contains 18 residues.

The sample holds many counts of this clonotype. The rearrangement uses TRBV28 and TRBJ1-2; the D is unclear. V was shortened by 7 bases and J by 4 bases, with 13 bases between the two germline ends. The CDR3 loop spans 13 amino acids. Germline assignment: CDR1 MDHEN and CDR2 SYDVKM. CDR3 nucleotide sequence: TGTGCCAGCACTCCCAGACTGCCCTATGGCTACACCTTC. As protein: CASTPRLPYGYTF.